Listed here are 3 T cell receptor beta chains from one sample, sequenced in a study of T cell clonality in common variable immunodeficiency. General study results and limits: Reportedly, TCR beta sequences from common variable immunodeficiency showed fewer deletions and N-nucleotide insertions.

The antigens these receptors bind are not known. The repertoire was sequenced with immunoSEQ multiplex PCR; TCRdb's copy has only in-frame clones and lacks some. The sample yields 20,000 to 30,000 clones, without any singletons. The sample consisted of peripheral blood mononuclear cells. The origin of the receptors is a human donor with common variable immunodeficiency.

To note about this clone: The read comes to an end 3 residues before the CDR3 does, leaving the germline J gene to fill in the end. The V and J genes are TRBV19 and TRBJ2-2, with 10 nucleotides matching TRBD1. V lost 5 bases to trimming and J lost 8 bases; unmatched junction nucleotides: 8. CDR3 length: 15 residues. Germline V gene lookup returns CDR1 LNHDA and CDR2 SQIVND (reference sequence). The CDR3 DNA, read in part, is TGTGCCAGTAGTTGGGACAGGGGAGGATCGGGGGAG. As protein: CASSWDRGGSGE. The entire CDR3 protein reads CASSWDRGGSGELFF.

This clone showed up many times. The read terminates 3 residues ahead of where the CDR3 ends, so the germline J gene completes it. The chain recombines TRBV7-3 with TRBJ2-1, with TRBD1 as a possible D gene (6 bases). The germline V gene has CDR1 SGHTA and CDR2 FQGTGA. Trimming cost V 1 base and J 9 bases, with 13 bases left between them. CDR3 size: 14 residues. This CDR3 reads CASSLMGAESEQFF. The CDR3 DNA, read in part, is TGTGCCAGCAGCTTAATGGGGGCGGAAAGTGAG. Combining the CDR3 with reference TRBV7-3 and TRBJ2-1 gives the whole variable domain GAGVSQTPSNKVTEKGKYVELRCDPISGHTALYWYRQSLGQGPEFLIYFQGTGAADDSGLPNDRFFAVRPEGSVSTLKIQRTERGDSAVYLCASSLMGAESEQFFGPGTRLTVL.

Remarks on this clone: The read finishes 3 residues shy of the CDR3 end, and the germline J gene is used to complete it. The chain employs TRBV6-1 and TRBJ1-5; no firm D call. Trimming removed 1 base from V and 0 bases from J, with 10 bases in between. The CDR3 has 16 amino acids. Germline-derived CDR1 and CDR2 are MNHNS and SASEGT. Partial CDR3 DNA: TGTGCCAGCAGTGAAGTCGTTGCCGGTAGCAATCAGCCC. Its protein is CASSEVVAGSNQP. The whole CDR3 is CASSEVVAGSNQPQHF.